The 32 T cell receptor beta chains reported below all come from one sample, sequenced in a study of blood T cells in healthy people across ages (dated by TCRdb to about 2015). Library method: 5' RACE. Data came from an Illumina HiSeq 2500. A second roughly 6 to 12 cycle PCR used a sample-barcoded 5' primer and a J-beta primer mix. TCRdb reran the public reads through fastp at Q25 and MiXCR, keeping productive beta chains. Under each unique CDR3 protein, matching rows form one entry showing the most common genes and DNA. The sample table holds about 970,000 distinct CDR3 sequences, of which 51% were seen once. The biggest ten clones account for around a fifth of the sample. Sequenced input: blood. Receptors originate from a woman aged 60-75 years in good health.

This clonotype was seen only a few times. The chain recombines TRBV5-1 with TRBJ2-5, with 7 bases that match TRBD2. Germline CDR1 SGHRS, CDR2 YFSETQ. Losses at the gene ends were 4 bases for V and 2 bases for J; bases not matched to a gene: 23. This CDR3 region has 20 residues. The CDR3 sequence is CASSHWGGSGPSRIQETQYF. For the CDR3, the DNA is TGCGCCAGCAGCCATTGGGGGGGATCAGGACCATCCCGGATACAAGAGACCCAGTACTTC.

The chain's CDR3 is CASSWLGGQETQYF. The CDR3 nucleotides read TGTGCCAGCAGCTGGCTCGGGGGCCAAGAGACCCAGTACTTC. The chain uses TRBV28 and TRBJ2-5; D possibly corresponds to TRBD2 (6 bases). This CDR3 is 14 amino acids long. Germline lookup yields CDR1 MDHEN and CDR2 SYDVKM. Trimming removed 6 bases from V and 1 base from J, with 12 bases in between.

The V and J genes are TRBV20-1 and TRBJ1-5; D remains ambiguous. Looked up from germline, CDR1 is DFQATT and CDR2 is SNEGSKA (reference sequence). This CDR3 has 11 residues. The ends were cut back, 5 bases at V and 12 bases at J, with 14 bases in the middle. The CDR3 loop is CSAPTPNNQHF. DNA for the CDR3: TGCAGTGCTCCGACTCCCAATAACCAGCATTTT.

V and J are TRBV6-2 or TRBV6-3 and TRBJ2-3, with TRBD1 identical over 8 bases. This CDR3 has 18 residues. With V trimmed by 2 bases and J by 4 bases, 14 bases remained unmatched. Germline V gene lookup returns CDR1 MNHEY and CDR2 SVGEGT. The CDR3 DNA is TGTGCCAGCAGTTACGCTCCGGGGGACAGGTGGTCTCCAGATACGCAGTATTTT. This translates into CASSYAPGDRWSPDTQYF.

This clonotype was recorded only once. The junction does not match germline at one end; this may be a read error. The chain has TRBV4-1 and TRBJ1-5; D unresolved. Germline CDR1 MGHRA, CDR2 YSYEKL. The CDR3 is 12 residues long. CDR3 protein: CVSSQVDQPQHF. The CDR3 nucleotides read TGCGTCAGCAGCCAAGTGGATCAGCCCCAGCATTTT.

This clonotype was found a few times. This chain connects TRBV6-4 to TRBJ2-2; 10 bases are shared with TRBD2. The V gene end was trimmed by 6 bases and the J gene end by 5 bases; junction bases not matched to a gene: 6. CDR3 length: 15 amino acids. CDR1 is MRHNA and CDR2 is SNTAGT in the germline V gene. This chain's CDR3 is CASSPGTSETGELFF. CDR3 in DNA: TGTGCCAGCAGCCCCGGGACTAGCGAAACCGGGGAGCTGTTTTTT.

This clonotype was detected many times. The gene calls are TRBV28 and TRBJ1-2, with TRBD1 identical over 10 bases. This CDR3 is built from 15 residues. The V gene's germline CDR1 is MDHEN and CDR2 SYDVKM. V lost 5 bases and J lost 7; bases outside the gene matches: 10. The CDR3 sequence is CASSTNPDRGFGYTF. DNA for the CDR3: TGTGCCAGCAGTACAAACCCGGACAGGGGGTTTGGCTACACCTTC.

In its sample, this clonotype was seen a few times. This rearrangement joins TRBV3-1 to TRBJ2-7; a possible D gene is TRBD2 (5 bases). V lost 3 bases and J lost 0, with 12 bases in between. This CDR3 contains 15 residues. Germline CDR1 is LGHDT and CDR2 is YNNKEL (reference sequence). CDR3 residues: CASSQDLYASYEQYF. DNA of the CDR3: TGTGCCAGCAGCCAGGACTTATACGCCTCCTACGAGCAGTACTTC.

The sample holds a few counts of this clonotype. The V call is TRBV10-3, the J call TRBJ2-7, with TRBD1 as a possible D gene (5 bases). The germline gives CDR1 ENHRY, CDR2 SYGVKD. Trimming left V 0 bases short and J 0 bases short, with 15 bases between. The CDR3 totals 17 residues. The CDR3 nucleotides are TGTGCCATCAGTGAGTCCCGGTCCAGGGCCAGCTCCTACGAGCAGTACTTC. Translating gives CAISESRSRASSYEQYF.

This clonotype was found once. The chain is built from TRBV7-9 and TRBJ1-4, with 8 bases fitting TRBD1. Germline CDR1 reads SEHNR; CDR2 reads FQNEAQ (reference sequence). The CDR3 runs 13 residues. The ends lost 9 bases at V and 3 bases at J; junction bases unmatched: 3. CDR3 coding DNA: TGTGCCAGAACAGGGGGTCCTAATGAAAAACTGTTTTTT. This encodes CARTGGPNEKLFF.

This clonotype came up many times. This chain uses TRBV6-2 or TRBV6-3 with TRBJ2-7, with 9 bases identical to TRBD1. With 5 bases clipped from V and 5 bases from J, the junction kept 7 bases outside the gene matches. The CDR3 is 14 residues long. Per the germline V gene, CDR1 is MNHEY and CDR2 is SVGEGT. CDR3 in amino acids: CASSLTGQGDEQYF. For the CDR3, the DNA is TGTGCCAGCAGTCTCACGGGACAGGGAGACGAGCAGTACTTC.

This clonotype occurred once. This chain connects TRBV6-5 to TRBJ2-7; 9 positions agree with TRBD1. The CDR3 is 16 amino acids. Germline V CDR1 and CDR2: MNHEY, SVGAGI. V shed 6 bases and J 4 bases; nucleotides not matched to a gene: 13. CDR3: CASRPTGQGAGYEQYF. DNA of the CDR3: TGTGCCAGCAGACCTACGGGACAGGGAGCGGGGTACGAGCAGTACTTC.

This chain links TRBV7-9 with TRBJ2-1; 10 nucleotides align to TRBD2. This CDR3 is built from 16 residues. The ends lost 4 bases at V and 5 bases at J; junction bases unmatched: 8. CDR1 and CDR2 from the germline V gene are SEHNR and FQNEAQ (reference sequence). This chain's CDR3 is CASSSPLAGPDNEQFF. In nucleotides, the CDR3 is TGTGCCAGCAGCTCGCCACTAGCGGGACCGGACAATGAGCAGTTCTTC. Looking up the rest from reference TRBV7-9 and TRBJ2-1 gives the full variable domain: DTGVSQNPRHKITKRGQNVTFRCDPISEHNRLYWYRQTLGQGPEFLTYFQNEAQLEKSRLLSDRFSAERPKGSFSTLEIQRTEQGDSAMYLCASSSPLAGPDNEQFFGPGTRLTVL.

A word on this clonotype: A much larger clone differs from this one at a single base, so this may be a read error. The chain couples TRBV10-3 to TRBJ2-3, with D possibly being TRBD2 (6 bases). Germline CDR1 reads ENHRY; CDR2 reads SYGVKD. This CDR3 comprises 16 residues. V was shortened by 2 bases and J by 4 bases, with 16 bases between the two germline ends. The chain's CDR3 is CAISEMVVQRADTQYF. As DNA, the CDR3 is TGTGCCATCAGTGAGATGGTAGTCCAGCGGGCAGATACGCAGTATTTT.

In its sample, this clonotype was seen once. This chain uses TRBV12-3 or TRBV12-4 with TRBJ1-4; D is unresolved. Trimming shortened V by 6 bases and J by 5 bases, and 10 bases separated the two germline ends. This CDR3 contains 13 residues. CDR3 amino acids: CASSSAGNEKLFF. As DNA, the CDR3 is TGTGCCAGCAGCTCAGCGGGGAATGAAAAACTGTTTTTT.

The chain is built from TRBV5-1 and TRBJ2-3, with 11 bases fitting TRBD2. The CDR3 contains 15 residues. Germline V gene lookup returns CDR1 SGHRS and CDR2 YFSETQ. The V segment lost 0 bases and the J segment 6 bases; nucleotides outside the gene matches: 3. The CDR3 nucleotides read TGCGCCAGCAGCTTGGGACTAGCGGGGCTGGATACGCAGTATTTT. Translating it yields CASSLGLAGLDTQYF.

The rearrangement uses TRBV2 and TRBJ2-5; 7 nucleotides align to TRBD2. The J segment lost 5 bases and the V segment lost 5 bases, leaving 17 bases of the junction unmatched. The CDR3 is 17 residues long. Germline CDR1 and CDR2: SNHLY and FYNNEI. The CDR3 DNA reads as TGTGCCAGCAGTCTCCGGGACTATGGGGTCTGCGGGGAGACCCAGTACTTC. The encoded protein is CASSLRDYGVCGETQYF.

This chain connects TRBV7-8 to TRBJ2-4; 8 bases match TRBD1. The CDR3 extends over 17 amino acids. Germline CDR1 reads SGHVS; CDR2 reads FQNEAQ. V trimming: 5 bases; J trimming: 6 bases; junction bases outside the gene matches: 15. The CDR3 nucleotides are TGTGCCAGCAGCGTAAGGCCCCTTGGACAGGGAAGAAACATTCAGTACTTC. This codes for CASSVRPLGQGRNIQYF.

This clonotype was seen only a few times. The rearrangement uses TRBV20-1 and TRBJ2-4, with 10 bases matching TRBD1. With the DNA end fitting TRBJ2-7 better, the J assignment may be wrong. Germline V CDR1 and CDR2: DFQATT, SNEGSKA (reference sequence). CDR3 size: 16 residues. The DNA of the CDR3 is TGCAGTGCTAGAGATTGGGGACAGGGGCTAGTCTACGAGCAGTACTTC. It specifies CSARDWGQGLVYEQYF.

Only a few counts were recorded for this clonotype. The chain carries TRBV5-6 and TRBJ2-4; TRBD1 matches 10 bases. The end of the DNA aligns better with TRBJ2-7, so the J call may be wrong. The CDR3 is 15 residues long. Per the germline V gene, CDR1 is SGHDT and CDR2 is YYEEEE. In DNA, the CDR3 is TGTGCCAGCAGCCACGGACAGGGGGGCTCCTACGAGCAGTACTTC. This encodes CASSHGQGGSYEQYF.

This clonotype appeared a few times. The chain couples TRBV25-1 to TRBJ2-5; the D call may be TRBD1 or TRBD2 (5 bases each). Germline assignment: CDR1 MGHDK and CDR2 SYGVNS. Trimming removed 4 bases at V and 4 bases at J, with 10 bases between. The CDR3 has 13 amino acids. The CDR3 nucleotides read TGTGCCAGCAGTGCCTGGGGACGAGAGACCCAGTACTTC. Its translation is CASSAWGRETQYF.

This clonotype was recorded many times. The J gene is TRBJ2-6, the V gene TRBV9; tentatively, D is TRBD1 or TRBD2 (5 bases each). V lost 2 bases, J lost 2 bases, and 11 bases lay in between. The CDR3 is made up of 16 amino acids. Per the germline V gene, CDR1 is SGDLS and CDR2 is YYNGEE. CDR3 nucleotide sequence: TGTGCCAGCAGCGTTTCGCGAGGGGCTGGGGCCAACGTCCTGACTTTC. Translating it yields CASSVSRGAGANVLTF.

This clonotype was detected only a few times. The CDR3 coding sequence is TGTGCCAGCACCACTATGGGACTAGCGGGAGACGAGCAGTACTTC. Amino acid sequence: CASTTMGLAGDEQYF. The rearrangement joins TRBV2 to TRBJ2-5; TRBD2 matches at 14 bases. The DNA end is a closer match to TRBJ2-7, so the J assignment may be wrong. The CDR3 is 15 amino acids. Germline CDR1 is SNHLY and CDR2 is FYNNEI.

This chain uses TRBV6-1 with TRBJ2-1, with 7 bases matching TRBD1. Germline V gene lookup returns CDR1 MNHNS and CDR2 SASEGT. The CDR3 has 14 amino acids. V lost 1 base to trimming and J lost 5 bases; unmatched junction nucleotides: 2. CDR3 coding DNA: TGTGCCAGCAGTGAAGACGACAGGGACAATGAGCAGTTCTTC. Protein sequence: CASSEDDRDNEQFF.

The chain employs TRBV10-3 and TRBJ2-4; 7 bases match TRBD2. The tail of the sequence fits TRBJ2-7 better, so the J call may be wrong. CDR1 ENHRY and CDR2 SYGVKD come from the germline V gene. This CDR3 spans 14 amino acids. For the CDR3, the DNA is TGTGCTCTTTGGGGAACTCAGGGAGGGAACGAGCAGTACTTC. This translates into CALWGTQGGNEQYF.

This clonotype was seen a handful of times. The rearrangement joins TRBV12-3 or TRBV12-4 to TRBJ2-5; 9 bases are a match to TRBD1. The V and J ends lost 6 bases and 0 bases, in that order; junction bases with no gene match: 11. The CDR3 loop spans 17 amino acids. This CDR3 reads CASSQNRGRGYQETQYF. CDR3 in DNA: TGTGCCAGCAGCCAAAACAGGGGGCGCGGGTACCAAGAGACCCAGTACTTC.

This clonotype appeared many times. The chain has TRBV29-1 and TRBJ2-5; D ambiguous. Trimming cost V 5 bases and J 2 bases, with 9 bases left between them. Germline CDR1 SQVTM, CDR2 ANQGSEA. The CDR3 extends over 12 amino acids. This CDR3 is CSVRSRQETQYF. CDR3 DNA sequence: TGCAGCGTTAGGAGCAGGCAAGAGACCCAGTACTTC.

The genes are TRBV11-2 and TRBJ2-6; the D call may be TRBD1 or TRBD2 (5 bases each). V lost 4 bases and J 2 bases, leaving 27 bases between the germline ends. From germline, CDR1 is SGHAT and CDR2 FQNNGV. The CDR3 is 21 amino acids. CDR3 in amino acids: CASSSKGQWLGVPPGANVLTF. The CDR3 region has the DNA TGTGCCAGCAGCTCGAAGGGGCAATGGCTGGGGGTTCCACCTGGGGCCAACGTCCTGACTTTC.

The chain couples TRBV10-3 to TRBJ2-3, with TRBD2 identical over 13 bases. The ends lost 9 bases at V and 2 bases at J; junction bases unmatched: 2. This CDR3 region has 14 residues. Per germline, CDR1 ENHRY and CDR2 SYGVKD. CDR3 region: CAMGTSGDTDTQYF. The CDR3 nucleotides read TGTGCCATGGGGACTAGCGGGGACACAGATACGCAGTATTTT.

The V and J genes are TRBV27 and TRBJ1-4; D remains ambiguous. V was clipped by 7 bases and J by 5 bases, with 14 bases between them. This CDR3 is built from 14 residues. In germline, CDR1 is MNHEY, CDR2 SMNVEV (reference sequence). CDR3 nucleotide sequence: TGTGCCAGCAAGTCGGGCAGGCGGAATGAAAAACTGTTTTTT. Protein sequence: CASKSGRRNEKLFF.

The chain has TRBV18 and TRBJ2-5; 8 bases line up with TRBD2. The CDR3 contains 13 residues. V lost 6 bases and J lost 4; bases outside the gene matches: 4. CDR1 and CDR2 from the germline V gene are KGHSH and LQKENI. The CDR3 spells CASSPGGSETQYF. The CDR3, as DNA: TGTGCCAGCTCGCCGGGAGGGTCAGAGACCCAGTACTTC.

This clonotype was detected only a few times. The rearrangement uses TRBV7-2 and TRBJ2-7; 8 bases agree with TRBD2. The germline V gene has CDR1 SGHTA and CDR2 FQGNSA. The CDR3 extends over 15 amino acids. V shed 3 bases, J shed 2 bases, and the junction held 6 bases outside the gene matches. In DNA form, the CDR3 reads TGTGCCAGCAGCTTGGATAGCGGGATGACCTACGAGCAGTACTTC. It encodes CASSLDSGMTYEQYF. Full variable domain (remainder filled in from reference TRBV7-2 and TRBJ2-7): GAGVSQSPSNKVTEKGKDVELRCDPISGHTALYWYRQSLGQGLEFLIYFQGNSAPDKSGLPSDRFSAERTGGSVSTLTIQRTQQEDSAVYLCASSLDSGMTYEQYFGPGTRLTVT.